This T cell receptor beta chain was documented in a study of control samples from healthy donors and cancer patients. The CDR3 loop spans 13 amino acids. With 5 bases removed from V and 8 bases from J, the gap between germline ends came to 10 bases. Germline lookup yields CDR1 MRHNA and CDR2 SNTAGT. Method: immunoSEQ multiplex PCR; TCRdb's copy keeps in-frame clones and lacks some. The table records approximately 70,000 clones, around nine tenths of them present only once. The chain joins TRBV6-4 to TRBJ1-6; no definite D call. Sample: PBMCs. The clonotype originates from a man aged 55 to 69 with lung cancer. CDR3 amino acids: CASSLTWDSPLHF. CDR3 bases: TGTGCCAGCAGTTTGACATGGGATTCACCCCTCCACTTT.